Shown below are 27 T cell receptor beta chains from a single sample sequenced in a study of T cells in Graves' hyperthyroidism and ophthalmopathy (dated by TCRdb to about 2019). The library was produced with multiplex PCR. These reads were obtained on an Illumina HiSeq 2000. The TCR beta CDR3 regions were amplified from RNA transcripts. A first-round RT-PCR of the TCR CDR3 used the HTBI primer set with the Qiagen OneStep RT-PCR kit. The public reads were reprocessed in TCRdb via fastp at Q25 and MiXCR, keeping in-frame beta chains. For every CDR3 protein sequence, its rows merge into one entry that carries the most common genes and DNA. The table for this sample lists about 640,000 distinct CDR3 sequences; more than 20% of them were counted only once. The ten most abundant clones make up under 35% of the sample. Material for sequencing was blood. These receptors were collected from a man aged 30-40 years with Graves' ophthalmopathy.

This clonotype was observed a handful of times. The chain joins TRBV6-1 to TRBJ1-3; maybe TRBD1 (6 bases). V lost 4 bases and J lost 4, with 14 bases in between. Germline V gene lookup returns CDR1 MNHNS and CDR2 SASEGT. The length of the CDR3 is 15 residues. Here the CDR3 DNA reads TGTGCCAGCAGTGGGGAGACAGGAAACGGAAACACCATATATTTT. Its translation: CASSGETGNGNTIYF.

This clonotype appeared many times. This chain links TRBV28 with TRBJ1-3; D remains ambiguous. This CDR3 has 14 amino acids. Per the germline V gene, CDR1 is MDHEN and CDR2 is SYDVKM. The V and J ends lost 7 bases and 0 bases respectively, with 10 bases between them. Written as DNA, the CDR3 is TGTGCCAGCATCCCCGGACGCTCTGGAAACACCATATATTTT. Protein: CASIPGRSGNTIYF.

This chain connects TRBV30 to TRBJ2-5; 11 bases align to TRBD2. Germline values: CDR1 GTSNPN, CDR2 SVGIG (reference sequence). The CDR3 is 15 residues long. V shed 1 base, J shed 2 bases, and the junction held 3 bases outside the gene matches. CDR3 residues: CAWSGLAGLQETQYF. In nucleotides, the CDR3 is TGTGCCTGGAGTGGACTAGCGGGGCTGCAAGAGACCCAGTACTTC. The variable domain in full, completed from reference TRBV30 and TRBJ2-5, reads SQTIHQWPATLVQPVGSPLSLECTVEGTSNPNLYWYRQAAGRGLQLLFYSVGIGQISSEVPQNLSASRPQDRQFILSSKKLLLSDSGFYLCAWSGLAGLQETQYFGPGTRLLVL.

The V gene is TRBV28, the J gene TRBJ1-4, with TRBD1 as a possible D gene (6 bases). V was clipped by 1 base and J by 8 bases, with 14 bases between them. The CDR3 runs to 15 residues. Germline CDR1 is MDHEN and CDR2 is SYDVKM. The CDR3 sequence: CASSLYWGPTEKLFF. The CDR3 DNA sequence: TGTGCCAGCAGTTTATACTGGGGGCCGACCGAAAAACTGTTTTTT.

CDR3 DNA sequence: TGCGCCAGCAGAGTACAGGGAAAGATCCACAATGAGCAGTTCTTC. It is translated as CASRVQGKIHNEQFF. V gene TRBV10-1 combines with J gene TRBJ2-1, with D possibly TRBD1 on 6 matching bases. The CDR3 runs to 15 residues. Trimming took 6 bases from V and 5 from J, leaving 17 bases between them. Germline V gives CDR1 WNHNN, CDR2 SYGVQD (reference sequence).

This clonotype was seen repeatedly, ten times or more. The CDR3 spells CAWRASHAGGYTF. The CDR3 DNA sequence: TGTGCCTGGAGGGCTAGCCATGCAGGAGGCTACACCTTC. The chain is built from TRBV30 and TRBJ1-2; D not certain. The V end lost 3 bases, the J end lost 8 bases, and 16 bases lay between the germline ends. The CDR3 sequence is 13 residues long. Per the germline V gene, CDR1 is GTSNPN and CDR2 is SVGIG (reference sequence).

Only a few counts were recorded for this clonotype. J is TRBJ1-4 and V is TRBV29-1, with 8 positions matching TRBD1. In germline, CDR1 is SQVTM, CDR2 ANQGSEA. This CDR3 region has 13 residues. V shed 7 bases and J 7 bases; nucleotides not matched to a gene: 8. The CDR3 nucleotides are TGCAGCGCTCAGGGGGCGGGAAGTGAAAAACTGTTTTTT. It specifies CSAQGAGSEKLFF.

This clonotype was observed many times. V is TRBV7-3 and J is TRBJ1-1, with 10 bases matching TRBD1. Unmatched junction bases numbered 2, after V lost 2 bases and J lost 5 bases. The V gene's germline CDR1 is SGHTA and CDR2 FQGTGA. CDR3 length: 14 residues. CDR3: CASSLAGQGTEAFF. The CDR3, as DNA: TGTGCCAGCAGCTTAGCGGGACAGGGGACTGAAGCTTTCTTT.

This clonotype was counted ten times or more. V usage is TRBV2 and J usage is TRBJ2-2; a possible D gene is TRBD2 (6 bases). In germline, CDR1 is SNHLY, CDR2 FYNNEI. This CDR3 comprises 16 residues. V was pared by 3 bases and J by 7 bases, with 18 bases between. CDR3: CASSDTGLAMGGELFF. The CDR3 bases are TGTGCCAGCAGTGATACGGGACTCGCGATGGGCGGGGAGCTGTTTTTT.

The chain uses TRBV19 and TRBJ2-7, with TRBD1 matching 7 bases. V dropped 6 bases and J dropped 2; count of bases not matched to a gene: 10. This CDR3 region has 15 residues. Germline lookup yields CDR1 LNHDA and CDR2 SQIVND (reference sequence). CDR3 DNA: TGTGCCAGTAGCTTGGACAGGTCGAGGACCTACGAGCAGTACTTC. Protein product: CASSLDRSRTYEQYF.

This clonotype has a count of ten or more. V and J are TRBV3-1 and TRBJ2-7; tentative D call: TRBD1 (5 bases). V shed 1 base and J shed 2 bases, with 12 bases lying between them. Germline V gives CDR1 LGHDT, CDR2 YNNKEL (reference sequence). CDR3 length: 15 amino acids. The CDR3 coding sequence is TGTGCCAGCAGCCAAGGGGCAGGGCCAACCTACGAGCAGTACTTC. Encoded protein: CASSQGAGPTYEQYF.

The rearrangement links TRBV5-1 to TRBJ2-4, with D possibly being TRBD1 (6 bases). Germline V gene lookup returns CDR1 SGHRS and CDR2 YFSETQ. The V end was cut by 2 bases, the J end by 3 bases, with 18 bases between. The CDR3 is made up of 17 amino acids. The CDR3 DNA reads as TGCGCCAGCAGCTTAAGGGCGTTAGGGGGTGGCAAAAACATTCAGTACTTC. Protein: CASSLRALGGGKNIQYF.

The chain couples TRBV6-1 to TRBJ1-5; 8 nucleotides align to TRBD1. The trim removed 5 bases at V and 4 bases at J, leaving 7 bases unmatched. Germline CDR1 MNHNS, CDR2 SASEGT. The CDR3 is made up of 15 amino acids. The CDR3 reads CASSSDRGMNQPQHF. In DNA form, the CDR3 reads TGTGCCAGCAGTTCCGACAGGGGAATGAATCAGCCCCAGCATTTT.

The table lists this clonotype with many counts. The chain links TRBV2 to TRBJ1-1; D possibly corresponds to TRBD1 (5 bases). The CDR3 covers 13 residues. V gave up 0 bases and J gave up 7 bases, with 9 bases separating them. Germline V gene sequence: CDR1 SNHLY, CDR2 FYNNEI. Here the CDR3 DNA reads TGTGCCAGCAGTGAAGCCGGGACGAGTGAAGCTTTCTTT. Protein sequence: CASSEAGTSEAFF.

Note on this clonotype: This may be a read error: a much more frequent sequence differs by one nucleotide. The rearrangement links TRBV18 to TRBJ2-3; a possible D gene is TRBD2 (7 bases). From germline, CDR1 is KGHSH and CDR2 LQKENI. The CDR3 spans 16 residues. CDR3 DNA sequence: TGTGCCAGCTCACCTACGCAAGGGGGGGGCACAGATACGCGGTATTTT. This sequence encodes CASSPTQGGGTDTRYF.

This clonotype was counted ten times or more. The chain couples TRBV28 to TRBJ2-7; D is unclear. The V end lost 1 base, the J end lost 2 bases, and 3 bases lay between the germline ends. The germline CDR1 and CDR2 sequences are MDHEN and SYDVKM. The length of the CDR3 is 12 residues. The CDR3 DNA sequence: TGTGCCAGCAGTTTATTGGCCTACGAGCAGTACTTC. This encodes CASSLLAYEQYF.

The CDR3 protein is CSARDFGGVSAEAFF. The DNA of the CDR3 is TGCAGTGCTAGAGATTTTGGGGGTGTGTCTGCTGAAGCTTTCTTT. The rearrangement joins TRBV20-1 to TRBJ1-1, with D maybe TRBD1 (5 bases). V lost 0 bases and J 6 bases, leaving 17 bases between the germline ends. This CDR3 is 15 amino acids long. Looked up from germline, CDR1 is DFQATT and CDR2 is SNEGSKA (reference sequence).

This clonotype was picked up one time. The V call is TRBV16, the J call TRBJ2-1; 8 bases are a match to TRBD1. This CDR3 comprises 15 residues. Germline V gene data show CDR1 as KGHSY and CDR2 as FQNENV. J was trimmed by 3 bases and V by 9 bases; bases with no gene match: 10. The CDR3 nucleotides are TGTGCCAGGACCAGGGGGCTGGTCGGCTACAATGAGCAGTTCTTC. It encodes CARTRGLVGYNEQFF.

Only a few counts were recorded for this clonotype. The V call is TRBV5-1, the J call TRBJ2-5, with a possible D match to TRBD1 (6 bases). V was trimmed by 5 bases and J by 1 base, leaving 12 bases between them. This CDR3 contains 14 residues. Germline V CDR1 and CDR2: SGHRS, YFSETQ. In DNA form, the CDR3 reads TGCGCCAGCAGTCATGGACAGCCCCAAGAGACCCAGTACTTC. This translates into CASSHGQPQETQYF.

This clonotype was counted many times. The V and J genes are TRBV6-1 and TRBJ2-5; D may correspond to TRBD1 or TRBD2 (5 bases each). V was cut by 5 bases and J by 10 bases, with 26 bases left in between. Looked up from germline, CDR1 is MNHNS and CDR2 is SASEGT. The length of the CDR3 is 16 residues. The DNA for the CDR3 is TGTGCCAGCAGTCATCACCGGGACCCTCGGTGGATGTACCAGTACTTC. This codes for CASSHHRDPRWMYQYF.

J is TRBJ2-3 and V is TRBV9, with 10 bases identical to TRBD1. The V segment lost 5 bases and the J segment 5 bases; nucleotides outside the gene matches: 17. Germline V CDR1 and CDR2: SGDLS, YYNGEE. This CDR3 region has 18 residues. The CDR3 nucleotides are TGTGCCAGCAGTGCACCACCTTCACCGGGACAGGGGAGAGATACGCAGTATTTT. Amino acid sequence: CASSAPPSPGQGRDTQYF. Full variable domain (remainder filled in from reference TRBV9 and TRBJ2-3): DSGVTQTPKHLITATGQRVTLRCSPRSGDLSVYWYQQSLDQGLQFLIQYYNGEERAKGNILERFSAQQFPDLHSELNLSSLELGDSALYFCASSAPPSPGQGRDTQYFGPGTRLTVL.

The rearrangement links TRBV7-3 to TRBJ2-1; 7 bases map to TRBD2. Germline-derived CDR1 and CDR2 are SGHTA and FQGTGA. The V gene end was trimmed by 5 bases and the J gene end by 7 bases; junction bases not matched to a gene: 11. This CDR3 spans 15 amino acids. As DNA, the CDR3 is TGTGCCAGCAGCCCATCTGGGACTATGGTGAATGAGCAGTTCTTC. It codes for CASSPSGTMVNEQFF.

A few counts support this clonotype. V and J are TRBV27 and TRBJ2-7; TRBD2 might be the D (6 bases). The CDR3 has 14 amino acids. CDR1 is MNHEY, CDR2 SMNVEV, per germline (reference sequence). V lost 3 bases and J 5 bases, leaving 14 bases between the germline ends. This chain's CDR3 is CASSFRQGGNEQYF. CDR3 DNA: TGTGCCAGCAGTTTTAGGCAGGGAGGTAACGAGCAGTACTTC.

This chain uses TRBV28 with TRBJ2-1; D gene ambiguous. Germline-derived CDR1 and CDR2 are MDHEN and SYDVKM. V lost 5 bases to trimming and J lost 8 bases, with 13 bases between them. This CDR3 is 13 amino acids long. The CDR3 protein is CASSPRREDEQFF. The CDR3 DNA sequence: TGTGCCAGCAGTCCTCGGAGAGAGGATGAGCAGTTCTTC.

The chain uses TRBV5-1 and TRBJ2-5, with TRBD1 matching over 7 bases. Trimming took 4 bases from V and 5 from J; bases not matched to a gene: 17. Germline V gene data show CDR1 as SGHRS and CDR2 as YFSETQ. The CDR3 runs 17 residues. CDR3 DNA sequence: TGCGCCAGCAGCCTCCAATACCAGGGGGTGCTGAGGGAGACCCAGTACTTC. It codes for CASSLQYQGVLRETQYF.

This rearrangement joins TRBV7-9 to TRBJ1-6; D not resolved. This CDR3 has 12 residues. CDR1 and CDR2 (germline): SEHNR, FQNEAQ (reference sequence). V was cut by 2 bases and J by 6 bases, with 2 bases left in between. The CDR3, as DNA: TGTGCCAGCAGCTTATCTAATTCACCCCTCCACTTT. Amino acids: CASSLSNSPLHF.

The chain recombines TRBV7-3 with TRBJ2-1; perhaps TRBD2 as D (5 bases). Germline assignment: CDR1 SGHTA and CDR2 FQGTGA. This CDR3 is 11 amino acids long. Deletions cut 8 bases from V and 9 bases from J, with 11 bases between. This CDR3 is CASLIGVEQFF. CDR3 DNA sequence: TGTGCCAGCCTGATCGGGGTTGAGCAGTTCTTC.